These 28 T cell receptor beta chains were all obtained from the same sample, sequenced in a study of blood T cells in healthy people across ages (dated by TCRdb to about 2015). Libraries were prepared through 5' RACE. TCRdb lists the instrument as Illumina HiSeq 2500. A second PCR of about 6 to 11 cycles was performed with a sample-barcoded 5' primer and a J-beta primer mix. TCRdb reprocessing: public reads trimmed at Q25 with fastp, clones called with MiXCR, in-frame beta chains kept. Each CDR3 protein gets just one entry, which takes the most common genes and DNA from the rows behind it. The sample includes 650,000 to 800,000 distinct CDR3 sequences, with approximately 52% observed a single time. The top ten clones comprise 13% of the sample. Sequencing was carried out using blood. All receptors come from a woman at least 80 years old in good health.

This clonotype was seen at least ten times. The rearrangement links TRBV29-1 to TRBJ2-1; 12 nucleotides agree with TRBD2. Germline-derived CDR1 and CDR2 are SQVTM and ANQGSEA. V gave up 2 bases and J gave up 8 bases; unmatched junction bases: 10. The CDR3 contains 16 residues. CDR3 region: CSVESRLAGEIDEQFF. The CDR3 DNA follows: TGCAGCGTTGAATCGCGACTAGCGGGAGAGATTGATGAGCAGTTCTTC.

J is TRBJ1-5 and V is TRBV7-8; D perhaps matches TRBD1 (5 bases). The CDR3 totals 15 residues. V was shortened by 7 bases and J by 4 bases, with 17 bases between the two germline ends. Germline CDR1 and CDR2: SGHVS and FQNEAQ. CDR3 sequence: CASTPAGGKNQPQHF. The DNA for the CDR3 is TGTGCCAGCACCCCAGCGGGGGGAAAGAATCAGCCCCAGCATTTT.

This clonotype was recorded many times. V is TRBV19 and J is TRBJ2-7; TRBD2 might be the D (5 bases). Trimming took 0 bases from V and 9 from J, leaving 15 bases between them. The CDR3 sequence is 14 residues long. CDR1 and CDR2 (germline): LNHDA, SQIVND (reference sequence). CDR3 residues: CASSIDRGHQLQYF. The CDR3 nucleotides read TGTGCCAGTAGTATAGACCGCGGGCACCAGCTGCAGTACTTC.

The chain recombines TRBV20-1 with TRBJ2-3; weak D call: TRBD2 (5 bases). The CDR3 extends over 12 amino acids. In germline, CDR1 is DFQATT, CDR2 SNEGSKA (reference sequence). V was cut by 3 bases and J by 6 bases, with 10 bases left in between. The CDR3 DNA follows: TGCAGTGCTAGCAGGCGGGCGGATACGCAGTATTTT. It yields the protein CSASRRADTQYF.

V usage is TRBV28 and J usage is TRBJ2-5; D assignment may be TRBD1 or TRBD2 (5 bases each). V was shortened by 6 bases and J by 6 bases, with 11 bases between the two germline ends. The CDR3 sequence is 12 residues long. Germline V lookup: CDR1 MDHEN, CDR2 SYDVKM. The DNA for the CDR3 is TGTGCCAGCAGGAGGGACGAGAAGACCCAGTACTTC. Residues: CASRRDEKTQYF.

The chain carries TRBV7-2 and TRBJ2-2; D is uncertain. There are 15 residues in the CDR3. V lost 4 bases and J lost 2, with 11 bases in between. Germline lookup yields CDR1 SGHTA and CDR2 FQGNSA. CDR3 in amino acids: CASSSRPDNTGELFF. Written as DNA, the CDR3 is TGTGCCAGCAGCTCTCGCCCAGACAACACCGGGGAGCTGTTTTTT.

This clonotype was found many times. V is TRBV20-1 and J is TRBJ1-2; D unresolved. In germline, CDR1 is DFQATT, CDR2 SNEGSKA (reference sequence). V dropped 3 bases and J dropped 1 base, with 6 bases sitting between them. The CDR3 is 12 residues long. CDR3: CSARTNNYGYTF. The CDR3 region has the DNA TGCAGTGCTAGGACGAATAACTATGGCTACACCTTC.

This clonotype was found a few times. The rearrangement links TRBV2 to TRBJ1-1; D might be TRBD1 (5 bases). Germline V gene data show CDR1 as SNHLY and CDR2 as FYNNEI. V lost 8 bases, J lost 0 bases, and 10 bases lay in between. The CDR3 extends over 13 amino acids. In DNA form, the CDR3 reads TGTGCCAGCCTAGGGGAGGTGAACACTGAAGCTTTCTTT. Translation gives CASLGEVNTEAFF.

V usage is TRBV20-1 and J usage is TRBJ2-1; TRBD2 matches at 11 bases. Per the germline V gene, CDR1 is DFQATT and CDR2 is SNEGSKA (reference sequence). V dropped 2 bases and J dropped 3; count of bases not matched to a gene: 9. This CDR3 region has 17 residues. The CDR3, as DNA: TGCAGTGCTAGAAGAGCGGATCTAGCGGGGGGCTACAATGAGCAGTTCTTC. Protein sequence: CSARRADLAGGYNEQFF.

The chain is built from TRBV11-2 and TRBJ1-4; D is unresolved. V gave up 1 base and J gave up 7 bases, with 13 bases separating them. Germline lookup yields CDR1 SGHAT and CDR2 FQNNGV. The CDR3 spans 15 residues. CDR3 protein: CASSLAQSIGEKLFF. In nucleotides, the CDR3 is TGTGCCAGCAGCTTAGCCCAGAGCATTGGTGAAAAACTGTTTTTT.

This clonotype was counted many times. This chain joins TRBV24-1 and TRBJ2-6, with no clear D. The V and J ends lost 5 bases and 0 bases respectively, with 7 bases between them. CDR1 is KGHDR, CDR2 SFDVKD, per germline. The CDR3 is made up of 15 amino acids. CDR3 residues: CATSGEISGANVLTF. The DNA for the CDR3 is TGTGCCACCAGTGGTGAGATCTCTGGGGCCAACGTCCTGACTTTC.

In the case of this clonotype: With a much larger clone just one base away, this may be a read error. The chain links TRBV7-3 to TRBJ2-1; D not certain. V lost 5 bases and J lost 8, with 13 bases in between. The germline gives CDR1 SGHTA, CDR2 FQGTGA. The CDR3 runs to 13 residues. For the CDR3, the DNA is TGTGCCAGCAGCCCTGGAGTTTACGATGAGCAGTTCTTC. This sequence encodes CASSPGVYDEQFF.

V is TRBV25-1 and J is TRBJ1-4; no reliable D call. The CDR3 has 15 residues. V dropped 4 bases and J dropped 8 bases, with 17 bases sitting between them. Germline-derived CDR1 and CDR2 are MGHDK and SYGVNS. The CDR3 spells CASSATRGLGEKLFF. CDR3 in DNA: TGTGCCAGCAGTGCGACTCGAGGGCTCGGCGAAAAACTGTTTTTT.

The rearrangement joins TRBV15 to TRBJ1-4; D is unresolved. The CDR3 is made up of 16 amino acids. Trimming took 0 bases from V and 0 from J, leaving 8 bases between them. CDR1 and CDR2 (germline): LNHNV, YYDKDF (reference sequence). The CDR3 reads CATSRDPTATNEKLFF. The CDR3 bases are TGTGCCACCAGCAGAGATCCGACCGCAACTAATGAAAAACTGTTTTTT. The entire variable domain, with the rest obtained from reference TRBV15 and TRBJ1-4, is as follows: DAMVIQNPRYQVTQFGKPVTLSCSQTLNHNVMYWYQQKSSQAPKLLFHYYDKDFNNEADTPDNFQSRRPNTSFCFLDIRSPGLGDTAMYLCATSRDPTATNEKLFFGSGTQLSVL.

The chain couples TRBV7-2 to TRBJ1-2; no firm D call. Trimming pared 0 bases from V and 2 bases from J, leaving 10 bases between. There are 15 residues in the CDR3. Germline V lookup: CDR1 SGHTA, CDR2 FQGNSA. The CDR3: CASSLAEGGNYGYTF. CDR3 nucleotides: TGTGCCAGCAGCTTAGCTGAGGGCGGGAACTATGGCTACACCTTC.

This clonotype was counted many times. V usage is TRBV20-1 and J usage is TRBJ2-4; the D is unclear. This CDR3 has 13 residues. Trimming took off 1 base at V and 4 bases at J, with 8 bases between the two ends. Germline V lookup: CDR1 DFQATT, CDR2 SNEGSKA (reference sequence). CDR3 nucleotides: TGCAGTGCTAGAGTGGTAGCTAAAAACATTCAGTACTTC. It encodes CSARVVAKNIQYF.

The V call is TRBV20-1, the J call TRBJ2-1; TRBD1 matches at 7 bases. The CDR3 totals 17 residues. V shed 2 bases and J 8 bases; nucleotides not matched to a gene: 18. Germline V gene data show CDR1 as DFQATT and CDR2 as SNEGSKA (reference sequence). The CDR3 here is CSARLTGNHPTTHEQFF. The CDR3 DNA sequence: TGCAGTGCTAGATTGACAGGGAATCACCCAACGACACATGAGCAGTTCTTC.

As for this clonotype: This may come from a read error, since a much larger clone is one base off. The genes are TRBV6-6 and TRBJ2-1; no firm D call. Trimming removed 5 bases at V and 8 bases at J, with 16 bases between. Germline lookup yields CDR1 MNHNY and CDR2 SVGAGI (reference sequence). The CDR3 runs to 14 residues. The CDR3 DNA is TGTGCCAGCAGTCCGGTTGGCACTAACGATGAGCAGTTCTTC. Its protein product is CASSPVGTNDEQFF.

A note on this clonotype: A single base separates this from a much larger clone, so it may be a read error. The chain has TRBV28 and TRBJ2-7; D is unclear. V lost 8 bases to trimming and J lost 0 bases, with 11 bases between them. The CDR3 is 13 amino acids. Germline loops: CDR1 MDHEN, CDR2 SYDVKM. CDR3 region: CASRGWGSYEQYF. The CDR3 region has the DNA TGTGCCAGCCGTGGATGGGGCTCCTACGAGCAGTACTTC.

A single count supports this clonotype. V is TRBV7-8 and J is TRBJ1-5; no definite D call. The CDR3 is 12 residues long. CDR1 and CDR2 (germline): SGHVS, FQNEAQ. The V end lost 5 bases, the J end lost 9 bases, and 11 bases lay between the germline ends. This CDR3 is CASSLGQRPQHF. The CDR3 region has the DNA TGTGCCAGCAGCCTTGGCCAACGGCCCCAGCATTTT. Full variable domain (rest looked up from reference TRBV7-8 and TRBJ1-5): GAGVSQSPRYKVAKRGQDVALRCDPISGHVSLFWYQQALGQGPEFLTYFQNEAQLDKSGLPSDRFFAERPEGSVSTLKIQRTQQEDSAVYLCASSLGQRPQHFGDGTRLSIL.

This clonotype showed up many times. The chain employs TRBV7-9 and TRBJ2-3; 8 bases map to TRBD1. The V and J ends lost 5 bases and 2 bases, in that order; junction bases with no gene match: 12. CDR3 length equals 17 residues. Germline V CDR1 and CDR2: SEHNR, FQNEAQ (reference sequence). CDR3 region: CASSRWTGTLLTDTQYF. The CDR3 bases are TGTGCCAGCAGCCGCTGGACAGGGACTCTACTCACAGATACGCAGTATTTT.

The rearrangement links TRBV29-1 to TRBJ2-5; D uncertain. This CDR3 contains 12 residues. Germline V lookup: CDR1 SQVTM, CDR2 ANQGSEA. V shed 0 bases and J shed 5 bases, with 7 bases lying between them. The CDR3 protein is CSVEEAGETQYF. CDR3 DNA sequence: TGCAGCGTTGAAGAGGCTGGGGAGACCCAGTACTTC.

The chain joins TRBV27 to TRBJ1-5; TRBD1 matches 8 bases. Looked up from germline, CDR1 is MNHEY and CDR2 is SMNVEV (reference sequence). V trimming: 5 bases; J trimming: 4 bases; junction bases outside the gene matches: 10. The CDR3 runs 16 residues. The CDR3 nucleotides are TGTGCCAGCAGTCCATCGACAGGGGAGGTGAATCAGCCCCAGCATTTT. Its protein is CASSPSTGEVNQPQHF.

The sample holds a few counts of this clonotype. One junction end does not reproduce the germline sequence, and a read error may be involved. The V gene is TRBV27, the J gene TRBJ1-2, with 9 bases fitting TRBD1. The germline CDR1 and CDR2 sequences are MNHEY and SMNVEV (reference sequence). The CDR3 length is 15 residues. This CDR3 reads CANSSAGTGWYGYTF. The DNA for the CDR3 is TGTGCCAACAGTTCCGCAGGGACAGGGTGGTATGGCTACACCTTC.

This clonotype was detected only a few times. This chain joins TRBV5-1 and TRBJ2-2; 7 bases fit TRBD2. CDR1 SGHRS and CDR2 YFSETQ come from the germline V gene. The CDR3 has 14 amino acids. With 6 bases clipped from V and 4 bases from J, the junction kept 6 bases outside the gene matches. DNA of the CDR3: TGCGCCAGCACTAGCCGGGAGGCCACCGGGGAGCTGTTTTTT. Translation gives CASTSREATGELFF.

The V and J genes are TRBV12-3 or TRBV12-4 and TRBJ2-3; 15 bases are shared with TRBD2. Losses at the gene ends were 5 bases for V and 7 bases for J; bases not matched to a gene: 10. The CDR3 extends over 17 amino acids. Written as DNA, the CDR3 is TGTGCCAGCAGTGGCCCCGGGACTAGCGGGGGGAGCTATACGCAGTATTTT. This sequence encodes CASSGPGTSGGSYTQYF.

This clonotype appeared once. The chain is built from TRBV4-3 and TRBJ1-4; possibly TRBD1 for D (6 bases). The germline V gene encodes CDR1 LGHNA and CDR2 YSLEER. This CDR3 region has 15 residues. V was shortened by 0 bases and J by 7 bases, with 12 bases between the two germline ends. Here the CDR3 DNA reads TGCGCCAGCAGCCAAGATAGCGGGGGCGGTGAAAAACTGTTTTTT. This gives the protein CASSQDSGGGEKLFF.

J is TRBJ2-7 and V is TRBV20-1, with 9 bases matching TRBD2. The J segment lost 2 bases and the V segment lost 5 bases, leaving 10 bases of the junction unmatched. Germline V gene lookup returns CDR1 DFQATT and CDR2 SNEGSKA (reference sequence). The CDR3 is 15 amino acids. The CDR3 region has the DNA TGCAGTGCTCCCTTAGGGACTAGCCCTACCTACGAGCAGTACTTC. Its protein product is CSAPLGTSPTYEQYF.